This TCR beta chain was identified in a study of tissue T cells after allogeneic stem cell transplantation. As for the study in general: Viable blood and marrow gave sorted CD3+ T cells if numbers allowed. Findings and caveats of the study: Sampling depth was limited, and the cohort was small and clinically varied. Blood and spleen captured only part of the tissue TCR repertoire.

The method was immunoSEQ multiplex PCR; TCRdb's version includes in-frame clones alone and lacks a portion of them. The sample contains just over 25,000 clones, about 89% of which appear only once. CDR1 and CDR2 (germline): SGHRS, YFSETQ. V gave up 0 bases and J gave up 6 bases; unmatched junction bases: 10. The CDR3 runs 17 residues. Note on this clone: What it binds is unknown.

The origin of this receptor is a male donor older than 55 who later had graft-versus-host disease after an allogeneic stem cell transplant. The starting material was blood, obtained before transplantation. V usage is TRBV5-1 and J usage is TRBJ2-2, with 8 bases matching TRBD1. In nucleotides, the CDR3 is TGCGCCAGCAGCTTGGATGTCGCAGGGGGCACCTCCGGGGAGCTGTTTTTT. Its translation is CASSLDVAGGTSGELFF.